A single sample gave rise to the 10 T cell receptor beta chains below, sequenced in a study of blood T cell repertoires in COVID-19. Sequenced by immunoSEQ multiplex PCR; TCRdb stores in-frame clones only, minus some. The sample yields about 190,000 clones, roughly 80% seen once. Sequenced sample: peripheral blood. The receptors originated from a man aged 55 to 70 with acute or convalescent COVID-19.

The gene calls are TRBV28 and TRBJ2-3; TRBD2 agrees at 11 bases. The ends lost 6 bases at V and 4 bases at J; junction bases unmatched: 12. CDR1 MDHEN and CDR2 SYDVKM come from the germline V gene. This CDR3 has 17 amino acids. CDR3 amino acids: CASSPGGVAGGPDTQYF. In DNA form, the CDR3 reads TGTGCCAGCAGCCCCGGAGGGGTAGCGGGGGGGCCAGATACGCAGTATTTT.

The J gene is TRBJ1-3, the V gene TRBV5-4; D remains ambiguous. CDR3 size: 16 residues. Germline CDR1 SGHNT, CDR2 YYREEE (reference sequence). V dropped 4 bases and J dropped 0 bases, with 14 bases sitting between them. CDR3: CASSAGSRISGNTIYF. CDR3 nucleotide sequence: TGTGCCAGCAGCGCGGGATCTAGGATCTCTGGAAACACCATATATTTT.

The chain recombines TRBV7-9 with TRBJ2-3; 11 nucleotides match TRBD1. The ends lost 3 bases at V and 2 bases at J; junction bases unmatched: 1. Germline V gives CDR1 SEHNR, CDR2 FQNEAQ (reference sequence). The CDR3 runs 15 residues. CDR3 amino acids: CASSFGQGATDTQYF. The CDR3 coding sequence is TGTGCCAGCAGCTTTGGACAGGGGGCCACAGATACGCAGTATTTT.

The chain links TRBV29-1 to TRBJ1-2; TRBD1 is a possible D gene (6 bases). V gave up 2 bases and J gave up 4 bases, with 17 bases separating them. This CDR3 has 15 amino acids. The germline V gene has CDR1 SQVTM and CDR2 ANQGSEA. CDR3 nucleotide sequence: TGCAGCGTTGAAAGAAGGGGTCAGGGGACCTATGGCTACACCTTC. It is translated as CSVERRGQGTYGYTF.

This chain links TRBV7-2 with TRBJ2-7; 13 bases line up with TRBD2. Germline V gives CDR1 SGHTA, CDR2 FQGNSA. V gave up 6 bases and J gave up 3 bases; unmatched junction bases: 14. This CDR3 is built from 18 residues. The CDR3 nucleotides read TGTGCCAGCAGGAGCGGGACTAGCGGGACACAGTCGATCTACGAGCAGTACTTC. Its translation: CASRSGTSGTQSIYEQYF.

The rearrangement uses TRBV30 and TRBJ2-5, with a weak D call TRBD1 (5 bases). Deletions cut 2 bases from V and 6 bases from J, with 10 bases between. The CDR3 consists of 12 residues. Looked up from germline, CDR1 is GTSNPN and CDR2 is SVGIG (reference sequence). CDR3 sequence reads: CAWSFSGQTQYF. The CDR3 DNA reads TGTGCCTGGAGTTTTTCAGGGCAGACCCAGTACTTC.

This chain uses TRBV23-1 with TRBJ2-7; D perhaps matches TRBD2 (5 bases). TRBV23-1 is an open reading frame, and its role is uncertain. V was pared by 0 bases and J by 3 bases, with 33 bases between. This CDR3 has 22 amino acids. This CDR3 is CASSQSTYSSGYFSNIHYEQYF. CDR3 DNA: TGCGCCAGCAGTCAATCCACCTACTCTTCGGGGTATTTCTCAAATATTCACTACGAGCAGTACTTC.

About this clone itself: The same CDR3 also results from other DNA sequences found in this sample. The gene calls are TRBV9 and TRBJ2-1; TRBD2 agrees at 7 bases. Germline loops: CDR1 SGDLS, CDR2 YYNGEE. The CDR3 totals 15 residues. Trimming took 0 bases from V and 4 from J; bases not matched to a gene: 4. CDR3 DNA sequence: TGTGCCAGCAGCGTAGGTCTAGCGGAGTACAATGAGCAGTTCTTC. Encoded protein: CASSVGLAEYNEQFF.

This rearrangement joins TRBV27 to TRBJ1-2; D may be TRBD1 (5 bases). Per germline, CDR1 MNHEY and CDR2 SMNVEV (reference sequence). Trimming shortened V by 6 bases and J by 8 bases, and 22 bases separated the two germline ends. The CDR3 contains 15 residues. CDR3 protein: CASRPMQGGKGGYTF. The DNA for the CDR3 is TGTGCCAGCAGGCCCATGCAGGGCGGTAAGGGGGGCTACACCTTC.

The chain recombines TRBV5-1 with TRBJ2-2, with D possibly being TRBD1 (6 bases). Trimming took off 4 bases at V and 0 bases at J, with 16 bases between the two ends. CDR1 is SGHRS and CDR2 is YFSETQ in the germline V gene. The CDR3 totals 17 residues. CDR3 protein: CASSAAGTSTNTGELFF. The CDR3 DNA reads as TGCGCCAGCAGCGCCGCCGGGACATCGACGAACACCGGGGAGCTGTTTTTT.